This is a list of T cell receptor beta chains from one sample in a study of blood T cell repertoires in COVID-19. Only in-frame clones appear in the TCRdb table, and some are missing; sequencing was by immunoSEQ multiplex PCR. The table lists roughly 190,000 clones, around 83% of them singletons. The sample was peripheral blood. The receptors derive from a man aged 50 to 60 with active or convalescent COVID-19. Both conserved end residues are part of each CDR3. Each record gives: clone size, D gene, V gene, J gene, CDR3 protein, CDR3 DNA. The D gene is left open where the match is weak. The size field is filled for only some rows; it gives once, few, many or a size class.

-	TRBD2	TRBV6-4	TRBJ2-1	CASSDGTSGYNEQFF	TGTGCCAGCAGTGACGGTACTAGCGGGTACAATGAGCAGTTCTTC
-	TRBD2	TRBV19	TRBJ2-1	CASSGSGGADEQFF	TGTGCCAGTAGTGGTAGCGGGGGGGCTGATGAGCAGTTCTTC
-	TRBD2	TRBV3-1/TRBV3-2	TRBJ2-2	CASNRLAGGGTGELFF	TGTGCCAGCAACAGACTAGCGGGAGGAGGCACCGGGGAGCTGTTTTTT
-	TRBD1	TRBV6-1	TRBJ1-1	CASSEGDRGSWATEAFF	TGTGCCAGCAGTGAAGGGGACAGGGGTAGCTGGGCCACTGAAGCTTTCTTT
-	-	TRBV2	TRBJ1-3	CASSESGDLSGNTIYF	TGTGCCAGCAGTGAATCAGGGGACCTCTCTGGAAACACCATATATTTT
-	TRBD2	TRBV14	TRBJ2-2	CASSQWRGLNTGELFF	TGTGCCAGCAGCCAGTGGCGGGGGTTGAACACCGGGGAGCTGTTTTTT
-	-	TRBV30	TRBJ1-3	CAWRATGSLGTIYF	TGTGCCTGGAGGGCTACCGGGTCCCTAGGCACCATATATTTT
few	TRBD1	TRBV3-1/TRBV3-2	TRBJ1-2	CASSQDPVSDRGIRNYGYTF	TGTGCCAGCAGCCAAGATCCCGTGAGCGACAGGGGAATCCGAAACTATGGCTACACCTTC
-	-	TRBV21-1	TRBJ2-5	CASSSYRKETQYF	TGTGCCAGCAGCAGCTACAGGAAGGAGACCCAGTACTTC
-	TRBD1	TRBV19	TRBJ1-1	CASSIDRGVPEAFF	TGTGCCAGTAGTATTGACAGGGGGGTACCTGAAGCTTTCTTT
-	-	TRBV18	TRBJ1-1	CASSPRPQALNTEAFF	TGTGCCAGCTCACCAAGGCCCCAGGCCTTGAACACTGAAGCTTTCTTT
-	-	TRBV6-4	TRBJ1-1	CASSQDGDTEAFF	TGTGCCAGCAGCCAGGACGGGGACACTGAAGCTTTCTTT
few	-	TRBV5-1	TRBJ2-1	CASSWGSRGSYNEQFF	TGCGCCAGCAGCTGGGGGTCACGGGGGAGCTACAATGAGCAGTTCTTC
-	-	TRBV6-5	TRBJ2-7	CARGRGAVVHEQYF	TGTGCCAGGGGGAGAGGCGCGGTGGTCCACGAGCAGTACTTC
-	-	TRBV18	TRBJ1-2	CASSPTGTEGYGYTF	TGTGCCAGCTCCCCCACCGGGACTGAGGGCTATGGCTACACCTTC
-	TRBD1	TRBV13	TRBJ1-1	CAAQGATTEAFF	TGTGCCGCGCAGGGGGCGACCACTGAAGCTTTCTTT
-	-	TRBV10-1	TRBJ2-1	CASSDQDRFYNEQFF	TGCGCCAGCAGTGACCAAGACAGGTTCTACAATGAGCAGTTCTTC
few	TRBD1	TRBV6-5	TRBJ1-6	CASSYGDRGRSPLHF	TGTGCCAGCAGTTACGGGGACAGGGGGCGTTCACCCCTCCACTTT
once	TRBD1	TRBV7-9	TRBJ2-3	CASSRYAGTGSTDTQYF	TGTGCCAGCAGCCGATACGCCGGGACAGGGTCCACAGATACGCAGTATTTT
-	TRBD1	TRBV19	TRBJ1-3	CASSNDRVGNTIYF	TGTGCCAGTAGCAACGACAGGGTTGGAAACACCATATATTTT
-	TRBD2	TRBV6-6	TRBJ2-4	CASSPNPAGLSAAKNIQYF	TGTGCCAGCAGTCCTAATCCGGCGGGACTATCTGCGGCCAAAAACATTCAGTACTTC
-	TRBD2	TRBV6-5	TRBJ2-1	CASVLTSGSSNEQFF	TGTGCCAGCGTTTTGACTAGCGGGAGTAGTAATGAGCAGTTCTTC
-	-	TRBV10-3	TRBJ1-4	CATRQVNEKLFF	TGTGCCACACGACAGGTTAATGAAAAACTGTTTTTT
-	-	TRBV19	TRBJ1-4	CASTNPRRGANEKLFF	TGTGCCAGTACCAACCCCCGGCGGGGGGCTAACGAAAAACTGTTTTTT
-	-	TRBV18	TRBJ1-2	CASSPQPIGYTF	TGTGCCAGCTCACCACAACCTATTGGCTACACCTTC
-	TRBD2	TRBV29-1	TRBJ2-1	CNVDLLAGGGNEQFF	TGCAACGTTGACCTGCTAGCGGGAGGGGGCAATGAGCAGTTCTTC
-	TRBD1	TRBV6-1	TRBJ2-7	CASSDTRDRVYYEQYF	TGTGCCAGCAGTGACACCCGGGACAGGGTATACTACGAGCAGTACTTC
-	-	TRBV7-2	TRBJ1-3	CASSAQEGSGNTIYF	TGTGCCAGCAGCGCCCAGGAGGGTTCGGGAAACACCATATATTTT
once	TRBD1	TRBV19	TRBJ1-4	CASSIPQTGLREKLFF	TGTGCCAGTTCAATTCCTCAGACAGGGTTACGAGAAAAACTGTTTTTT
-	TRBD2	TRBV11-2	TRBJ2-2	CASSSSSGGTSGELFF	TGTGCCAGCAGCTCTTCTAGCGGGGGGACGTCCGGGGAGCTGTTTTTT
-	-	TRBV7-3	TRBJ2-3	CASSVAGATDTQYF	TGTGCCAGCAGCGTAGCAGGGGCCACAGATACGCAGTATTTT
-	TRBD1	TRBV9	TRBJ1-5	CASSAGQGDQPQHF	TGTGCCAGCAGCGCGGGACAGGGTGATCAGCCCCAGCATTTT
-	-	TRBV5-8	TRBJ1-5	CASSLAGTQNQPQHF	TGTGCCAGCAGCTTGGCTGGGACACAGAATCAGCCCCAGCATTTT